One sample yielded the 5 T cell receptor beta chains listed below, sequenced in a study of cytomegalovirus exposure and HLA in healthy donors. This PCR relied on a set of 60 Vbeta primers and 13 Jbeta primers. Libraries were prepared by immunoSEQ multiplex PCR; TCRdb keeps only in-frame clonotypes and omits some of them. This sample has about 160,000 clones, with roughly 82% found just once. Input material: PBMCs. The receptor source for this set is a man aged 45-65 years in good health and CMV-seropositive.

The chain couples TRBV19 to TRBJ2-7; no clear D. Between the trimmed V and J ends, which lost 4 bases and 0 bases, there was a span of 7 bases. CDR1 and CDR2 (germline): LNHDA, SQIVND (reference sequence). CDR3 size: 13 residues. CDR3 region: CASSTTDSYEQYF. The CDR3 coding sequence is TGTGCCAGTAGTACAACAGACTCCTACGAGCAGTACTTC.

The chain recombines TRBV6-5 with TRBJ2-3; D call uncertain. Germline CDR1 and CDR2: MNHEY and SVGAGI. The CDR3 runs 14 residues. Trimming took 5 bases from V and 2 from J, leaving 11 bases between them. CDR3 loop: CASSRQPLTDTQYF. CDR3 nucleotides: TGTGCCAGCAGTCGACAACCTCTCACAGATACGCAGTATTTT.

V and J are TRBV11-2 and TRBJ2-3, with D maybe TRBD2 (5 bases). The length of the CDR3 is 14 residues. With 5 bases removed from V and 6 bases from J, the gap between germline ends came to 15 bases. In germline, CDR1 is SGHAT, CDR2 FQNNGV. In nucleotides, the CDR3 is TGTGCCAGCAGCCCCTTTGAAAGGAGGGATACGCAGTATTTT. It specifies CASSPFERRDTQYF.

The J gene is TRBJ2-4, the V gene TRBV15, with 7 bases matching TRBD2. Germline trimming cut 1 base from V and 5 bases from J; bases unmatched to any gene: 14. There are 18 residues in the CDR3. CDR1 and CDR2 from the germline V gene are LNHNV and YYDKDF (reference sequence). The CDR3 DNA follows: TGTGCCACCAGCAGAGCCCGAGGAACTAGCGCCTTCGAAAACATTCAGTACTTC. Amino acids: CATSRARGTSAFENIQYF.

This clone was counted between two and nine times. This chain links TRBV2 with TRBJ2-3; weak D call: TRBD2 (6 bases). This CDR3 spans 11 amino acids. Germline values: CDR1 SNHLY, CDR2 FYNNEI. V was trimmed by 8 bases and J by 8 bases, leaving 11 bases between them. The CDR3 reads CASLFGGTQYF. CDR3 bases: TGTGCCAGCCTATTCGGGGGTACGCAGTATTTT.